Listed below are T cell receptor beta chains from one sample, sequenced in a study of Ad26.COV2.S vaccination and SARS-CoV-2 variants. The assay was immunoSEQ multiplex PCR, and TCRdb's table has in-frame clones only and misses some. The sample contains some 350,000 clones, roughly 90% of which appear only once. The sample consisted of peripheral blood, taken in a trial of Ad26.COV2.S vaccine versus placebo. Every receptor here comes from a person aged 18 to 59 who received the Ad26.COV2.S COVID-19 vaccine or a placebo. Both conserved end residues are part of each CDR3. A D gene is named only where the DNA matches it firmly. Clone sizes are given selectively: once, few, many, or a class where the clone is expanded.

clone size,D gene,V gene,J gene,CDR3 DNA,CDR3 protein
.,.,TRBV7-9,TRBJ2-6,TGTGCCAGCAGCTTAGACGTGCTACGGCCTGGGGCCAACGTCCTGACTTTC,CASSLDVLRPGANVLTF
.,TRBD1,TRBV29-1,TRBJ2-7,TGCAGCGCTATTATGGCGACCCAGGGGGTTTACGAGCAGTACTTC,CSAIMATQGVYEQYF
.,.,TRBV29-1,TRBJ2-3,TGCAGCGCTGTCGTGGGGACGGCAGATACGCAGTATTTT,CSAVVGTADTQYF
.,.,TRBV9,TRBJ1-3,TGTGCCAGCAGCGTTTGGGGTGCAGAAAACACCATATATTTT,CASSVWGAENTIYF
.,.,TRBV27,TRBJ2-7,TGTGCCAGCAGTATTAGGGACTCCTACGAGCAGTACTTC,CASSIRDSYEQYF
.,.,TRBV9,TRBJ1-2,TGTGCCAGCAGCGTAAACACCGGGAATGGCTACACCTTC,CASSVNTGNGYTF
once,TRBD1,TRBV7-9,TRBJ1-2,TGTGCCAGCAGTCCCGGGACAGGGAGAAACTATGGCTACACCTTC,CASSPGTGRNYGYTF
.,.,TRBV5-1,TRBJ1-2,TGCGCCAGCAGCTCGGGGGACTCCCGGGGTGGCTACACCTTC,CASSSGDSRGGYTF
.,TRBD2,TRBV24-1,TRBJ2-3,TGTGCCACCTCCGGGGGCCGGGAGGGTATTTCAGATACGCAGTATTTT,CATSGGREGISDTQYF
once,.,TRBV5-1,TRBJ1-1,TGCGCCAGCAGCTTGTTTGAGGATTTGAACACTGAAGCTTTCTTT,CASSLFEDLNTEAFF
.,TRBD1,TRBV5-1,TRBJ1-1,TGCGCCAGCAGCTTGGTCGGGACAGGGATAACTGAAGCTTTCTTT,CASSLVGTGITEAFF
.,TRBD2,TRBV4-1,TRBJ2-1,TGCGCCAGCAGCCAAGACTTTCTAGCGGACTACAATGAGCAGTTCTTC,CASSQDFLADYNEQFF
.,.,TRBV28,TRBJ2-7,TGTGCCAGCACCCCGACACCTACCTACGAGCAGTACTTC,CASTPTPTYEQYF
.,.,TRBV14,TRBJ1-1,TGTGCCAGCAGTCAACACCCAAGGGGTATCAACACTGAAGCTTTCTTT,CASSQHPRGINTEAFF
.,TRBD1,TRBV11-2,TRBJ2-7,TGTGCCAGCAGCTTAGGACAGGGGGGCTACGAGCAGTACTTC,CASSLGQGGYEQYF
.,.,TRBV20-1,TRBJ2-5,TGCAGTGCTAGTCGCGCCGAGACCCAGTACTTC,CSASRAETQYF
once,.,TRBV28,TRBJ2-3,TGTGCCAGCAGTTTACGTTTGAGCGGAGACCTCACAGATACGCAGTATTTT,CASSLRLSGDLTDTQYF
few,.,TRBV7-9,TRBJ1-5,TGTGCCAGCAGCTTAGGACAGGGCAATCAGCCCCAGCATTTT,CASSLGQGNQPQHF
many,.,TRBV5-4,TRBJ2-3,TGTGCCAGCAGCTCTTCAGGGAACACAGATACGCAGTATTTT,CASSSSGNTDTQYF
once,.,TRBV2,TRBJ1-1,TGTGCCAGCAGTAATTCAGTACCGAACACTGAAGCTTTCTTT,CASSNSVPNTEAFF
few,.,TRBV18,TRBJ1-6,TGTGCCAGCTCACTTGGACGGCAGAATAATTCACCCCTCCACTTT,CASSLGRQNNSPLHF
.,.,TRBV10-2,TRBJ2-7,TGCGCCAGCAGTGAAAGAGGCAGCATCTACGAGCAGTACTTC,CASSERGSIYEQYF
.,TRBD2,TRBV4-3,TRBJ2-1,TGCGCCAGCAGCCAGGGAGCGGGAGGGCCTCGGGGAGAGCAGTTCTTC,CASSQGAGGPRGEQFF
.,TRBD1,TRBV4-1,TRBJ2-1,TGCGCCAGCAGGACTGCCGGACAGGTAGCCTACAATGAGCAGTTCTTC,CASRTAGQVAYNEQFF
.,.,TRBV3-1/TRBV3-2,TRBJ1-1,TGTGCCAGCAGCCTAGAGACAGTAAGAATGAACACTGAAGCTTTCTTT,CASSLETVRMNTEAFF
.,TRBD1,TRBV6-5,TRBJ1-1,TGTGCCAGCAGCCACGCAGTGGGACAGGAAGCTTTCTTT,CASSHAVGQEAFF
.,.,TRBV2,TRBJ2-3,TGTGCCAGCAGTGAAGAGGCGAGGAATACGCAGTATTTT,CASSEEARNTQYF
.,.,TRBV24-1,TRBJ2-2,TGTGCCACCTCCAGGGGCGAGACCGGGGAGCTGTTTTTT,CATSRGETGELFF
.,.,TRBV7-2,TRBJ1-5,TGTGCCAGCAGCTTAGGGGGCGCTGGTAGCAATCAGCCCCAGCATTTT,CASSLGGAGSNQPQHF
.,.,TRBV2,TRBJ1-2,TGTGCCAGCAGTGAAGCGTTAACTTGGCAGGACTATGGCTACACCTTC,CASSEALTWQDYGYTF
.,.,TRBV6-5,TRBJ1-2,TGTGCCAGCAGCCGAACAGGACCTGCGGTTGGCTACACCTTC,CASSRTGPAVGYTF
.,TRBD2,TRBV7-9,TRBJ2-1,TGTGCCAGCAGCTTAGCCTGGGGACTAGCGGGAGGGGACAATGAGCAGTTCTTC,CASSLAWGLAGGDNEQFF
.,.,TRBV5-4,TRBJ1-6,TGTGCCAGCAGCTTGGCAGGGAATTCACCCCTCCACTTT,CASSLAGNSPLHF
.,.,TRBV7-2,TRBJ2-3,TGTGCCAGCAGCTTAGCTCTCGGGGGCACGGGAGATACGCAGTATTTT,CASSLALGGTGDTQYF
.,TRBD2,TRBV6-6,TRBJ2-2,TGTGCCAGCAGGACGTCCGGGAGGGCGAACACCGGGGAGCTGTTTTTT,CASRTSGRANTGELFF
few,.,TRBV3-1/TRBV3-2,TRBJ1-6,TGTGCCAGCAGCCGCGGACAGAGCTCCTATAATTCACCCCTCCACTTT,CASSRGQSSYNSPLHF
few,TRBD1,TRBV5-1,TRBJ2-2,TGCGCCAGCAGCTTGGGACAGGGGAGTACCGGGGAGCTGTTTTTT,CASSLGQGSTGELFF
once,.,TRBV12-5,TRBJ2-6,TGTGCTAGTGCAGGCGATGGGGCCAACGTCCTGACTTTC,CASAGDGANVLTF
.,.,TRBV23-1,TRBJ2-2,TGCGCCAGCAGTCAATGGGACCGAAACACCGGGGAGCTGTTTTTT,CASSQWDRNTGELFF
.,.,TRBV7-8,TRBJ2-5,TGTGCCAGCAGCCTACTCAGAGAGACCCAGTACTTC,CASSLLRETQYF
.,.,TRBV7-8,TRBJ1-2,TGTGCCAGCAGCCAACAAAATGGCTACACCTTC,CASSQQNGYTF
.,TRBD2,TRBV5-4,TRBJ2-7,TGTGCCAGCAGCCCACCCGGGACTAGCGGGGGGGCCTTCGAGCAGTACTTC,CASSPPGTSGGAFEQYF
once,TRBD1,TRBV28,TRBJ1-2,TGTGCCAGCAGTCACCATGGGACAGATGACTATGGCTACACCTTC,CASSHHGTDDYGYTF
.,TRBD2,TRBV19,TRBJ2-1,TGTGCCAGTAGTCCCCTGCCTAGCGGGGCTGTTGAGCAGTTCTTC,CASSPLPSGAVEQFF
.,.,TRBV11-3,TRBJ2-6,TGTGCCAGCAGCCGAACCTCTGGGGCCAACGTCCTGACTTTC,CASSRTSGANVLTF
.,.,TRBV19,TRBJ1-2,TGTGCCAGTAGTATAGTCCGGGTCCAGTCCGGGACTCCCTTTTATGGCTACACCTTC,CASSIVRVQSGTPFYGYTF
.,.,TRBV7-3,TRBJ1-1,TGTGCCAGCAGCCCTCGGTATAGCACTGAAGCTTTCTTT,CASSPRYSTEAFF
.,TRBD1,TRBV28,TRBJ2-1,TGTGCCAGCAGTACGGGACAGCTAAATGAGCAGTTCTTC,CASSTGQLNEQFF
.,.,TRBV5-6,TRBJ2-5,TGTGCCAGCAGCTTGAGGGGGGCCAGGGCTTCGTGGGAGACCCAGTACTTC,CASSLRGARASWETQYF
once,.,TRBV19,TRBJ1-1,TGTGCCAGTAGTCTTGACGGGGGTTCCACTGAAGCTTTCTTT,CASSLDGGSTEAFF
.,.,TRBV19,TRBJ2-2,TGTGCCAGTAGTATAGGGCACCAGGGCGGGGAGCTGTTTTTT,CASSIGHQGGELFF
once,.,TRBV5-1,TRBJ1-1,TGCGCCAGCAGCAGGCAAGGAGAGAACACTGAAGCTTTCTTT,CASSRQGENTEAFF
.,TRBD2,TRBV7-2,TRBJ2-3,TGTGCCAGCAGCTTAGCCGGGACTAGCCACACAGATACGCAGTATTTT,CASSLAGTSHTDTQYF
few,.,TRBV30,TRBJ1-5,TGTGCCTGGAGTGTACAGACTGCGGGCAATCAGCCCCAGCATTTT,CAWSVQTAGNQPQHF
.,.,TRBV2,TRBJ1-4,TGTGCCAGCAGTGGGGGTTTTGGAACTAATGAAAAACTGTTTTTT,CASSGGFGTNEKLFF
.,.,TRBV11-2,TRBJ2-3,TGTGCCAGCAGCTTTACGTGTTGTAAAGATACGCAGTATTTT,CASSFTCCKDTQYF